This is a list of T cell receptor beta chains from one sample in a study of cytomegalovirus exposure and HLA in healthy donors. Profiling relied on immunoSEQ multiplex PCR, and the TCRdb table lists in-frame clones only, not all of them. The table has about 98,000 clones, over 80% seen once. Specimen: PBMCs. The source is a female donor in good health and CMV-seropositive. The CDR3 runs from the conserved cysteine through the conserved F or W. Fields, in order: V gene, clone size, D gene, J gene, CDR3 protein, CDR3 DNA. D genes are given only for firm matches. Clone size is stated in some rows and not others, as once, few, many or a class when expanded.

V gene: TRBV7-9
clone size: .
D gene: .
J gene: TRBJ1-1
CDR3 protein: CASSLAGSAEAFF
CDR3 DNA: TGTGCCAGCAGCTTAGCGGGGAGCGCTGAAGCTTTCTTT

V gene: TRBV7-8
clone size: .
D gene: .
J gene: TRBJ1-2
CDR3 protein: CASSAYGGASNYGYTF
CDR3 DNA: TGTGCCAGCAGCGCGTACGGAGGGGCCTCTAACTATGGCTACACCTTC

V gene: TRBV2
clone size: .
D gene: .
J gene: TRBJ2-7
CDR3 protein: CASSEEWGELYEQYF
CDR3 DNA: TGTGCCAGCAGTGAAGAATGGGGGGAACTCTACGAGCAGTACTTC

V gene: TRBV29-1
clone size: .
D gene: TRBD1
J gene: TRBJ2-1
CDR3 protein: CSVVPGTGGYNEQFF
CDR3 DNA: TGCAGCGTTGTTCCCGGGACAGGGGGCTACAATGAGCAGTTCTTC

V gene: TRBV6-5
clone size: .
D gene: TRBD2
J gene: TRBJ2-7
CDR3 protein: CASSYDRGDYEQYF
CDR3 DNA: TGTGCCAGCAGTTACGACCGGGGGGACTACGAGCAGTACTTC

V gene: TRBV28
clone size: .
D gene: .
J gene: TRBJ2-3
CDR3 protein: CASSLVGSSTDTQYF
CDR3 DNA: TGTGCCAGCAGTTTGGTAGGGAGTAGCACAGATACGCAGTATTTT

V gene: TRBV5-1
clone size: .
D gene: .
J gene: TRBJ2-7
CDR3 protein: CASSLGNSSYEQYF
CDR3 DNA: TGCGCCAGCAGCTTGGGGAACAGCTCCTACGAGCAGTACTTC

V gene: TRBV19
clone size: .
D gene: .
J gene: TRBJ1-5
CDR3 protein: CASNSGRGNQPQHF
CDR3 DNA: TGTGCCAGTAATTCAGGGAGGGGCAATCAGCCCCAGCATTTT

V gene: TRBV13
clone size: .
D gene: TRBD2
J gene: TRBJ2-5
CDR3 protein: CASNLLAGGQGETQYF
CDR3 DNA: TGTGCCAGCAACCTCCTAGCGGGAGGGCAGGGAGAGACCCAGTACTTC

V gene: TRBV13
clone size: .
D gene: .
J gene: TRBJ2-7
CDR3 protein: CASSPDSYHEQYF
CDR3 DNA: TGTGCCAGCAGCCCGGACAGTTACCACGAGCAGTACTTC

V gene: TRBV28
clone size: .
D gene: .
J gene: TRBJ2-7
CDR3 protein: CASSTPGQQAYEQYF
CDR3 DNA: TGTGCCAGCAGTACACCCGGACAGCAAGCCTACGAGCAGTACTTC

V gene: TRBV9
clone size: .
D gene: .
J gene: TRBJ2-1
CDR3 protein: CASSVSAASSNNEQFF
CDR3 DNA: TGTGCCAGCAGCGTATCGGCCGCTAGTTCCAACAATGAGCAGTTCTTC

V gene: TRBV29-1
clone size: few
D gene: .
J gene: TRBJ2-2
CDR3 protein: CSVEWGRDTGELFF
CDR3 DNA: TGCAGCGTTGAGTGGGGCCGCGACACCGGGGAGCTGTTTTTT

V gene: TRBV27
clone size: once
D gene: TRBD2
J gene: TRBJ2-2
CDR3 protein: CASSLFTSGNTGELFF
CDR3 DNA: TGTGCCAGCAGTTTATTTACTAGCGGAAACACCGGGGAGCTGTTTTTT

V gene: TRBV30
clone size: few
D gene: TRBD1
J gene: TRBJ2-2
CDR3 protein: CASGTVNTGELFF
CDR3 DNA: TGTGCCTCCGGGACAGTGAACACCGGGGAGCTGTTTTTT

V gene: TRBV19
clone size: .
D gene: TRBD2
J gene: TRBJ2-1
CDR3 protein: CASSTLLAGGDEQFF
CDR3 DNA: TGTGCCAGTAGTACCTTATTAGCGGGGGGGGACGAGCAGTTCTTC

V gene: TRBV2
clone size: .
D gene: .
J gene: TRBJ1-4
CDR3 protein: CASSLDRNDEKLFF
CDR3 DNA: TGTGCCAGCAGCCTAGACAGGAATGATGAAAAACTGTTTTTT

V gene: TRBV10-1
clone size: .
D gene: TRBD1
J gene: TRBJ2-3
CDR3 protein: CASSGPGQGTDTQYF
CDR3 DNA: TGCGCCAGCAGTGGACCGGGACAGGGTACAGATACGCAGTATTTT

V gene: TRBV6-5
clone size: once
D gene: TRBD1
J gene: TRBJ2-7
CDR3 protein: CASSFLTGGRYEQYF
CDR3 DNA: TGTGCCAGCAGTTTTTTGACAGGGGGAAGGTACGAGCAGTACTTC

V gene: TRBV18
clone size: .
D gene: TRBD2
J gene: TRBJ2-5
CDR3 protein: CASSPTGGAQETQYF
CDR3 DNA: TGTGCCAGCTCACCAACGGGGGGGGCCCAAGAGACCCAGTACTTC

V gene: TRBV28
clone size: .
D gene: TRBD2
J gene: TRBJ2-1
CDR3 protein: CASSLPNRGLAEGPNNEQFF
CDR3 DNA: TGTGCCAGCAGTTTGCCAAACCGAGGACTAGCGGAAGGTCCCAACAATGAGCAGTTCTTC

V gene: TRBV5-4
clone size: .
D gene: .
J gene: TRBJ1-2
CDR3 protein: CASSKGGVWGYTF
CDR3 DNA: TGTGCCAGCAGCAAAGGGGGAGTATGGGGCTACACCTTC

V gene: TRBV6-1
clone size: .
D gene: .
J gene: TRBJ1-4
CDR3 protein: CASSELGGTNEKLFF
CDR3 DNA: TGTGCCAGCAGTGAACTGGGGGGGACTAATGAAAAACTGTTTTTT

V gene: TRBV27
clone size: .
D gene: TRBD2
J gene: TRBJ2-1
CDR3 protein: CASSLGTSSYNEQFF
CDR3 DNA: TGTGCCAGCAGTTTAGGGACTAGCAGCTACAATGAGCAGTTCTTC

V gene: TRBV11-2
clone size: few
D gene: .
J gene: TRBJ2-3
CDR3 protein: CASSPPRRADTQYF
CDR3 DNA: TGTGCCAGCAGCCCCCCGCGGCGAGCAGATACGCAGTATTTT

V gene: TRBV6-1
clone size: .
D gene: .
J gene: TRBJ2-1
CDR3 protein: CASSAARSTNEQFF
CDR3 DNA: TGTGCCAGCAGTGCCGCGAGGAGCACAAATGAGCAGTTCTTC

V gene: TRBV11-2
clone size: once
D gene: .
J gene: TRBJ2-3
CDR3 protein: CASSLGPSTDTQYF
CDR3 DNA: TGTGCCAGCAGCTTAGGGCCCAGCACAGATACGCAGTATTTT

V gene: TRBV6-5
clone size: .
D gene: .
J gene: TRBJ2-7
CDR3 protein: CASSETGLGYEQYF
CDR3 DNA: TGTGCCAGCAGTGAAACAGGGTTGGGCTACGAGCAGTACTTC

V gene: TRBV7-3
clone size: few
D gene: .
J gene: TRBJ2-2
CDR3 protein: CASSPSGSLGGELFF
CDR3 DNA: TGTGCCAGCAGCCCCAGCGGGTCCCTGGGCGGGGAGCTGTTTTTT

V gene: TRBV5-1
clone size: .
D gene: TRBD1
J gene: TRBJ2-7
CDR3 protein: CASRPVGGGNYEQYF
CDR3 DNA: TGCGCCAGCAGGCCGGTAGGGGGCGGAAATTACGAGCAGTACTTC

V gene: TRBV5-1
clone size: .
D gene: TRBD1
J gene: TRBJ1-2
CDR3 protein: CASSLTGGDRYGYTF
CDR3 DNA: TGCGCCAGCAGCTTAACAGGGGGAGATCGATATGGCTACACCTTC

V gene: TRBV5-4
clone size: few
D gene: .
J gene: TRBJ2-3
CDR3 protein: CASSGGPGDVHLF
CDR3 DNA: TGTGCCAGCAGCGGTGGTCCAGGGGACGTTCACCTATTT

V gene: TRBV6-5
clone size: .
D gene: .
J gene: TRBJ2-2
CDR3 protein: CASSSTQGWNTGELFF
CDR3 DNA: TGTGCCAGCAGTTCCACACAGGGATGGAACACCGGGGAGCTGTTTTTT

V gene: TRBV4-2
clone size: .
D gene: TRBD1
J gene: TRBJ1-1
CDR3 protein: CASRIYGQGGTEAFF
CDR3 DNA: TGTGCCAGCAGAATTTACGGACAGGGCGGCACTGAAGCTTTCTTT

V gene: TRBV4-2
clone size: few
D gene: TRBD2
J gene: TRBJ2-3
CDR3 protein: CASSPGGADTQYF
CDR3 DNA: TGTGCCAGCAGCCCGGGAGGGGCAGATACGCAGTATTTT

V gene: TRBV11-3
clone size: .
D gene: TRBD2
J gene: TRBJ2-1
CDR3 protein: CASSLGAGVRDEQFF
CDR3 DNA: TGTGCCAGCAGCTTAGGCGCGGGAGTTAGGGATGAGCAGTTCTTC

V gene: TRBV4-2
clone size: few
D gene: TRBD1
J gene: TRBJ1-4
CDR3 protein: CASRQETPGTGNEKLFF
CDR3 DNA: TGTGCCAGCCGCCAAGAAACGCCCGGGACAGGCAATGAAAAACTGTTTTTT

V gene: TRBV10-2
clone size: .
D gene: .
J gene: TRBJ1-6
CDR3 protein: CASSDAGDNSPLHF
CDR3 DNA: TGCGCCAGCAGTGATGCGGGGGATAATTCACCCCTCCACTTT

V gene: TRBV7-9
clone size: .
D gene: TRBD1
J gene: TRBJ1-1
CDR3 protein: CASSLGGQAYTEAFF
CDR3 DNA: TGTGCCAGCAGCTTAGGGGGACAGGCGTACACTGAAGCTTTCTTT

V gene: TRBV21-1
clone size: .
D gene: .
J gene: TRBJ2-1
CDR3 protein: CASSKFGGVKISEQFF
CDR3 DNA: TGTGCCAGCAGCAAATTTGGGGGGGTTAAGATAAGTGAGCAGTTCTTC

V gene: TRBV19
clone size: .
D gene: .
J gene: TRBJ2-7
CDR3 protein: CASSIRTGDPYEQYF
CDR3 DNA: TGTGCCAGTAGTATAAGAACAGGAGATCCCTACGAGCAGTACTTC

V gene: TRBV6-5
clone size: .
D gene: .
J gene: TRBJ1-1
CDR3 protein: CASTKTGITEAFF
CDR3 DNA: TGTGCCAGCACAAAAACGGGGATTACTGAAGCTTTCTTT

V gene: TRBV30
clone size: .
D gene: TRBD1
J gene: TRBJ2-7
CDR3 protein: CAWSGNLGQGALYSSYEQYF
CDR3 DNA: TGTGCCTGGAGTGGTAATCTTGGACAGGGGGCCCTATATAGCTCCTACGAGCAGTACTTC

V gene: TRBV15
clone size: .
D gene: TRBD1
J gene: TRBJ1-1
CDR3 protein: CATSRGQGEAFF
CDR3 DNA: TGTGCCACCAGCAGAGGACAGGGTGAAGCTTTCTTT

V gene: TRBV19
clone size: .
D gene: .
J gene: TRBJ1-1
CDR3 protein: CASSIGTDMNTEAFF
CDR3 DNA: TGTGCCAGTAGTATAGGGACAGACATGAACACTGAAGCTTTCTTT

V gene: TRBV18
clone size: once
D gene: .
J gene: TRBJ1-1
CDR3 protein: CASSPQADMNTEAFF
CDR3 DNA: TGTGCCAGCTCACCACAGGCCGACATGAACACTGAAGCTTTCTTT

V gene: TRBV5-1
clone size: .
D gene: .
J gene: TRBJ1-1
CDR3 protein: CASSWGPAGENTEAFF
CDR3 DNA: TGCGCCAGCAGCTGGGGCCCCGCGGGGGAGAACACTGAAGCTTTCTTT

V gene: TRBV6-1
clone size: .
D gene: .
J gene: TRBJ1-4
CDR3 protein: CASSERGGGEKLFF
CDR3 DNA: TGTGCCAGCAGTGAAAGAGGGGGTGGGGAAAAACTGTTTTTT

V gene: TRBV28
clone size: .
D gene: TRBD2
J gene: TRBJ2-1
CDR3 protein: CASSLGTSGRRAQFF
CDR3 DNA: TGTGCCAGCAGTTTAGGGACTAGCGGGAGAAGGGCGCAGTTCTTC

V gene: TRBV11-2
clone size: .
D gene: .
J gene: TRBJ2-3
CDR3 protein: CASSPGLTDTQYF
CDR3 DNA: TGTGCCAGCAGCCCGGGACTTACAGATACGCAGTATTTT

V gene: TRBV11-2
clone size: .
D gene: TRBD1
J gene: TRBJ2-7
CDR3 protein: CASSPIGGTGGHEQYF
CDR3 DNA: TGTGCCAGCAGCCCTATTGGGGGCACAGGGGGACACGAGCAGTACTTC

V gene: TRBV7-9
clone size: .
D gene: TRBD1
J gene: TRBJ1-1
CDR3 protein: CASSFTGQGEGAFF
CDR3 DNA: TGTGCCAGCAGCTTTACGGGACAGGGGGAAGGAGCTTTCTTT

V gene: TRBV7-9
clone size: .
D gene: .
J gene: TRBJ1-5
CDR3 protein: CASSAFGGPQPQHF
CDR3 DNA: TGTGCCAGCAGCGCATTCGGGGGGCCTCAGCCCCAGCATTTT

V gene: TRBV10-2
clone size: .
D gene: TRBD1
J gene: TRBJ2-1
CDR3 protein: CASMGGTGGFF
CDR3 DNA: TGCGCCAGCATGGGTGGGACAGGGGGTTTCTTC

V gene: TRBV5-1
clone size: .
D gene: .
J gene: TRBJ1-1
CDR3 protein: CASSLDAAGNTEAFF
CDR3 DNA: TGCGCCAGCAGCTTGGATGCAGCGGGTAACACTGAAGCTTTCTTT